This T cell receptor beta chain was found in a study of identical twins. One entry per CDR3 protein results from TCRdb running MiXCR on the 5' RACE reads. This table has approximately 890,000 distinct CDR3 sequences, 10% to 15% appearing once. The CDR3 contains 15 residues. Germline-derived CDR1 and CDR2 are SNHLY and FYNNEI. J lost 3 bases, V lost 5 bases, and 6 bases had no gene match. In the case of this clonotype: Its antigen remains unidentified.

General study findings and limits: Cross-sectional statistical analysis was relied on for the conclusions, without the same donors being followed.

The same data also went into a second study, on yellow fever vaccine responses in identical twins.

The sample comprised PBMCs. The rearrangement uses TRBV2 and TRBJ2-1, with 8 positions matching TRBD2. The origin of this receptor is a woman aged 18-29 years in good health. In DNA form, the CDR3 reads TGTGCCAGCAGTCGGGCTAGCGGGCTCTACAATGAGCAGTTCTTC. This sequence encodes CASSRASGLYNEQFF. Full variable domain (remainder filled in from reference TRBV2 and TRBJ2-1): EPEVTQTPSHQVTQMGQEVILRCVPISNHLYFYWYRQILGQKVEFLVSFYNNEISEKSEIFDDQFSVERPDGSNFTLKIRSTKLEDSAMYFCASSRASGLYNEQFFGPGTRLTVL.